This TCR beta chain was sequenced during a study of T cells in Graves' hyperthyroidism and ophthalmopathy. Germline lookup yields CDR1 LNHDA and CDR2 SQIVND (reference sequence). V trimming: 5 bases; J trimming: 2 bases; junction bases outside the gene matches: 9. CDR3 size: 15 residues. Of note for this clonotype: Antigen unknown.

TCR beta CDR3 region amplification was performed from RNA transcripts. First-round RT-PCR of the TCR CDR3 relied on the HTBI primer set. TCRdb used MiXCR to reprocess the multiplex PCR reads, holding one entry per CDR3 protein. Of roughly 240,000 distinct CDR3 sequences detected, about a sixth appear once; the ten largest clones hold around 30%. Findings and caveats of the study: A model built on 13 V-J features separated ophthalmopathy from stable hyperthyroidism.

Based on clinical symptoms, serum thyroxine and TRAb, thyroid ultrasound and orbital computed tomography, diagnoses were reached. The PBMCs were sourced from fresh peripheral blood (about 10 ml). The clonotype comes from a woman under 30 with Graves' ophthalmopathy. This sequence joins TRBV19 and TRBJ2-7, with 7 bases lining up with TRBD2. Sequenced: blood. CDR3: CASSLGGGTTYEQYF. DNA for the CDR3: TGTGCCAGTAGTCTTGGCGGGGGTACTACCTACGAGCAGTACTTC.